Sequencing of this T cell receptor (beta chain) was carried out in a study of brain T cells in children with intractable seizures (dated by TCRdb to the early 2020s). For the wider study: As a first screen for immune gene transcripts, resected brain tissue from approximately 49 pediatric epilepsy surgery cases was run on a NanoString immunology panel. Among the roughly twelve selected surgery cases, eight also had pre-surgery blood sequenced, leaving four with brain tissue only.

TCR beta chain sequences were generated from genomic DNA using the immunoSEQ assay. In the original analysis: CDR3 sequences that did not begin with the conserved framework cysteine at position 104 were removed by hand. To get clonality, the normalized Shannon's Diversity Index was subtracted from one, giving values from 0 (maximal diversity) to 1 (oligoclonal). Chi-squared comparison-of-proportions tests were used to check whether the frequency of the same CDR3 differed between samples, for example brain versus blood. Public clonotypes were found through immuneACCESS searches, while the VDJdb browser was used to judge similarity to known antiviral clonotypes. TCRdb provides this immuneACCESS table in a form limited to in-frame rearrangements. Some clones are lacking; in checked studies, under half of them reflect an unresolved V gene, and why the rest are absent is not known. That table is the source of V, J and clone size, and D and trimming were worked out from the DNA. Recorded for this sample are about 80,000 clones; about 90% of them occurred a single time. The ten largest account for 24% of the sample.

Looking up the germline V gene (reference sequence) yields CDR1 LNHNV and CDR2 YYDKDF. The CDR3 spans 14 residues, from the cysteine through the phenylalanine. Only the CDR3 DNA stays, 42 bases, in frame from base 1. This clone was detected only once. The specificity of this receptor is unknown. The junction departs from the called germline gene at one end, perhaps through a read error. The label giving this sample's time point can be read as: resected brain tissue, or blood drawn just prior to surgery. The surgery cases with the highest brain T cell transcript signatures were chosen for TCR beta chain sequencing of brain tissue, and also of blood when blood was available. Prior to surgery, the patients had been treated with at least one anti-epileptic drug. The TCR-sequenced patients were children whose drug-resistant epilepsy was caused by tuberous sclerosis complex, focal cortical dysplasia, Rasmussen encephalitis or hemimegalencephaly. Blood was drawn right before the epilepsy surgery. The Monarch genomic DNA purification kit was used to extract bulk genomic DNA from unsorted brain tissue and whole blood.

Beyond this particular receptor, the publication reports: Because sequencing depth was different between pre-surgery and post-surgery blood, clones absent from the pre-surgery sample may reflect undersampling. The patients' HCMV serostatus was not known, and viral specificity was inferred solely from CDR3 sequence similarity.

This chain joins TRBV15 to TRBJ1-1; the D gene is possibly TRBD1, with 5 bases matching. The sequencing here drew on peripheral blood, taken at surgery. This receptor was identified in a girl aged 2-10 years with Rasmussen encephalitis and intractable seizures. Read as DNA, the sequence is TGTGCCACCAGCGGAGACCGGGGGATCACTGAAGCTTTCTTT. Its coded protein is CATSGDRGITEAFF.